This TCR beta chain was sequenced for a study of early T cells in non-severe SARS-CoV-2 infection. TCRdb re-analysed the 5' RACE reads in MiXCR, keeping a single row per CDR3 protein. Found here are approximately 65,000 distinct CDR3 sequences, about an eighth of them singletons; the top ten hold roughly 4.2%. There are 12 residues in the CDR3. V was cut by 10 bases and J by 4 bases, with 12 bases left in between. Germline V gives CDR1 SNHLY, CDR2 FYNNEI. Sequencing input: whole blood. This rearrangement joins TRBV2 to TRBJ2-3, with D perhaps TRBD2 (6 bases). This TCR was recovered from an adult who was a healthcare worker with PCR-confirmed SARS-CoV-2 infection or an uninfected control (not recorded which). The CDR3 DNA reads as TGTGCCACCCGACTAGACGCAGATACGCAGTATTTT. Translated, it gives CATRLDADTQYF.